Described below is a single TCR beta chain sequence and its context. Original processing notes: By means of reference gene primer amplification, nucleated cell counts were estimated. Using immunoSEQ multiplex PCR, the repertoire was profiled, and TCRdb retains in-frame clones only, with some absent. The DNA gave D and trimming, while V, J and clone size come from that table. The top ten clones hold approximately 4% of a sample with about 250,000 clones, 70% to 90% of them seen once. Those enrolled, adults aged roughly 18 to 89 years, came from about two dozen US areas. Cohorts were based on clinical histories the participants reported. The source of the sample is a study of blood T cell repertoires in COVID-19. About the study: T cells, B-cell-depleted T cells, or PBMCs provided the cDNA or gDNA that served as material.

The CDR3 is 12 amino acids. Germline V gene sequence: CDR1 KGHDR, CDR2 SFDVKD. Trimming shortened V by 4 bases and J by 14 bases, and 14 bases separated the two germline ends. The clonotype originates from a woman between 25 and 40 years old who had recovered from COVID-19. The chain is built from TRBV24-1 and TRBJ2-1; a weak D match, TRBD2 (6 bases). The material sequenced was PBMCs or T cells enriched from blood (not recorded which). The CDR3 nucleotides are TGTGCCACCAGTGACCGTGCGGGGTGGGAGTTCTTC. Encoded protein: CATSDRAGWEFF.